This T cell receptor (beta chain) was sequenced for a study of PD-1 blockade in classical Hodgkin lymphoma (TCRdb year 2020). Regarding the study in general: Nivolumab dosing was 3 mg/kg intravenously every 2 weeks, continuing until either disease progression or unacceptable toxicity. The study used TCR beta sequencing and CyTOF to define a peripheral blood immune signature of response to PD-1 blockade in classical Hodgkin lymphoma.

Interpreted using the paper, the time point label stands for: cycle 2 day 1 (C2D1) of nivolumab. All trial patients had relapsed after autologous stem cell transplantation, with cohorts A, B and C differing in prior brentuximab vedotin exposure. A total of fewer than 65 patients with relapsed/refractory classical Hodgkin lymphoma made up the trial cohort, and each patient's best overall response was complete response, partial response or progressive disease. In the multi-cohort phase II CheckMate 205 trial, trial patients received single-agent nivolumab. An independent review committee assessed best overall response by applying the 2007 International Working Group response criteria. Trial PBMCs were collected immediately before nivolumab initiation (C1D1) and during therapy at cycle 2 day 1 and cycle 4 day 1. Peripheral blood was collected in 8 mL Vacutainer Cell Preparation Tubes, from which PBMCs were isolated by centrifugation and then cryopreserved.

On the study overall, not on this receptor specifically: Lower diversity was seen in patients whose nivolumab began less than 1 year after ASCT, and these patients were left out of later analyses so that immune reconstitution would not confound the results. A significant rise by C4D1 was seen in CD4+ but not CD8+ TCR diversity (p=0.0027 vs p=0.16), with the rise being most apparent in complete responders (p=0.02). Newly diagnosed patients were reported to have lower baseline TCR diversity than healthy donors, and relapsed/refractory patients were reported to have lower baseline TCR diversity still. Among trial patients, those achieving complete response had baseline diversity similar to that of newly diagnosed patients, while diversity was significantly lower in partial responders and progressors. Only a single clinical trial cohort was studied, and what caused the repertoire differences, possibly disease activity or prior therapy, remained undefined.

The Qiagen DNeasy kit was used to extract genomic DNA from unsorted PBMCs and from the negatively selected CD4+ and CD8+ fractions. Amplification of TCR beta CDR3 regions was done by immunoSEQ multiplex PCR with primers that anneal to V and J segments. A synthetic immune receptor repertoire was used to minimize amplification bias, and remaining bias was computationally removed after sequencing. The study's processing was this. Custom Python scripts were used to quantify repertoire diversity as the Shannon entropy index. Unsorted, CD4+ and CD8+ repertoires were analyzed separately, except in combined analyses where CD4+ and CD8+ sequences were merged in silico. A clone was considered expanded if an increase in frequency of at least 2-fold after treatment relative to C1D1 was found, and a pseudocount of 0.5 was applied to clones undetected at baseline. Clones with 0 or 1 copy at C1D1 were classified as singleton clones, and clones with 2 or more copies were classified as non-singleton clones. Clones expanded in unsorted samples were labelled as CD4+, CD8+ or unknown by matching protein sequences in sorted samples from the same patient. Wilcoxon tests on paired samples were used to test changes in diversity from C1D1 to C4D1. The immuneACCESS repertoire file appears here via TCRdb, limited to in-frame rearrangements. These files lack a portion of the clones; in checked studies, under half of the deficit traces to unresolved V genes, and the cause of the others is not known. That table gives V, J and clone size, and the DNA gave D and trimming. Across this sample there are tens of thousands of clones, with 89% seen only once. The top ten clones comprise 9.5% to 12% of the sample.

Comment on this clone: Its specific antigen is unknown. No much larger clonotype is one base removed from it; base qualities were not supplied.

The CDR1 and CDR2 encoded by the germline V gene are SGHDT and YYEEEE. V sheds 4 bases and J sheds 2 bases, leaving 14 bases between their ends. From the cysteine up to the phenylalanine, the CDR3 has a length of 15 residues. The only DNA kept is the CDR3, 45 bases in frame from the first base. The sample was peripheral blood mononuclear cells (PBMCs), taken before the second cycle of nivolumab. This TCR derives from a human donor with classical Hodgkin lymphoma. The chain couples TRBV5-6 to TRBJ2-3; the D gene is unclear. The nucleotides are TGTGCCAGCAGCCAGGACGGTTTTTCCACAGATACGCAGTATTTT. It translates to CASSQDGFSTDTQYF.